The source of this T cell receptor beta chain is a study of identical twins (dated by TCRdb to 2015 to 2016). About the study as a whole: To test whether fetal clonotypes persist, this study deep-sequenced TCR alpha and beta repertoires from monozygotic twins, from unrelated adults of various ages, and from cord blood. To rule out contamination, the twin experiments were replicated at different times with different library preparation protocols.

Every donor was a healthy Caucasian. The twin cohort comprised three pairs of female monozygotic twins, all aged roughly 18 to 30 years. Miltenyi CD45RO+ enrichment and human naive T-cell isolation kits were used to isolate memory (CD45RO+) and naive T cells from PBMC. The library came from 5' RACE. The sample was run on an Illumina HiSeq 2000. A universal primer binding site was added through template switching, and the final cDNA carried a unique molecular identifier so that TCR cDNA molecules could be counted accurately. Specific primers in the conserved constant-segment region were used to synthesize first-strand cDNA for TCR alpha and beta chains. To control for contamination, each cDNA library was double barcoded with a SMART-Mk sample barcode plus Illumina barcodes. TruSeq adapter sequences along with Illumina sample barcodes were introduced in two successive PCR steps. The TCR alpha and beta cDNA libraries were sequenced on the Illumina HiSeq platform using custom primers. Concerning the study's data processing: Unique molecular identifiers were extracted from raw reads with MiGEC, and CDR3 positions were determined with MiXCR. For each individual, recombination models were inferred using an EM algorithm with the repgenHMM and IGoR tools. The analysis of shared clonotypes was done with the tcR package in R, with sharing normalized by the product of cloneset sizes. To study raw recombination free of thymic and clonal selection effects, out-of-frame nonproductive sequences were analyzed. The raw public data were reprocessed by TCRdb itself: fastp quality trimming at Q25, MiXCR clonotype calling, in-frame beta chains only. Each record represents a unique CDR3 protein, reported with the most common genes and DNA among its rows. The V and J calls and clone size come from TCRdb's table, not from the authors' own analysis. The sample table contains 200,000 to 250,000 distinct CDR3 sequences; only one count was recorded for approximately 11% of them. 4% to 5% of the sample is in the top ten clones.

This clonotype was seen a few times. No antigen is known for it. It has no much larger one-base neighbor in the sample; base qualities were not kept. Its CDR3 holds 18 amino acids, cysteine through phenylalanine. The entry retains the CDR3 DNA only, 54 bases that are in frame from base 1. Germline trimming: 4 bases from V, 0 bases from J; junction bases outside gene matches: 11. CDR1 and CDR2, per the germline V gene (reference sequence), are DFQATT and SNEGSKA. Study-wide conclusions, independent of this receptor: Conclusions relied on cross-sectional statistical analysis, since the same donors could not be followed over many years. Out-of-frame TCR alpha sharing in monozygotic twins was systematically underestimated by recombination models, whereas sharing between unrelated individuals was in agreement with the recombination models. Fewer insertions were carried by abundant cord blood beta clonotypes; a weaker similar trend was observed in young adult naive repertoires, while no such trend was observed in memory repertoires. Zero-insertion analyses could be partly confounded by invariant T cells such as MAIT and iNKT, although diverse VJ usage argued against such confounding for most clonotypes. Compared with coincidental sharing between unrelated individuals, out-of-frame TCR alpha sequences shared between twins showed an excess of sequences with low generation probability. Excess twin sharing in beta out-of-frame sequences was weaker because fewer shared sequences lowered the signal-to-noise ratio.

These data were likewise used in another study, on yellow fever vaccine responses in identical twins. The second study, in turn, reports: According to the authors, the vaccine-induced T cell response in identical twins seemed to be partly convergent and partly specific to each individual. In the study, vaccine-responding T cell clones were precisely tracked in identical twins.

Recombination linked TRBV20-1 to TRBJ2-3, and 12 junction bases match TRBD2. The specimen was memory (CD45RO+) T cells sorted from blood. What the cell subset or site label conveys for this sample: CD45RO+ enriched T cells. The source of this sequence is a young woman in good health. The DNA sequence is as follows: TGCAGTGCTACAGCGTTGACTAGCGGGGGCCCTAGCACAGATACGCAGTATTTT. Translated, this gives CSATALTSGGPSTDTQYF.